This T cell receptor (beta chain) derives from a study of T cells in Graves' hyperthyroidism and ophthalmopathy. Ophthalmopathy in the patients scored at least 3 on Clinical Activity Score and at least 4 on NOSPECS grade, lasting under 3 months. The study excluded patients with uncontrolled infection, other autoimmune disease, pregnancy or lactation. Notes on this clonotype: What it binds is unknown.

This CDR3 is built from 9 residues. The germline V gene has CDR1 DFQATT and CDR2 SNEGSKA (reference sequence). V lost 5 bases and J lost 8, with 4 bases in between. Overall study findings and caveats: Ophthalmopathy was predicted by the model a median of about six months ahead of onset.

RNA transcripts served as the template for amplifying TCR beta CDR3 regions. During a first-round RT-PCR of the TCR CDR3, the HTBI primer set was used. A single record per CDR3 protein comes from TCRdb applying MiXCR to the multiplex PCR reads. The repertoire holds 30,000 to 35,000 distinct CDR3 sequences, with 40% to 65% as singletons. The chain has TRBV20-1 and TRBJ2-1; no reliable D call. The sequencing sample was made of blood. The clonotype comes from a woman aged 40 to 50 with Graves' ophthalmopathy. Here the CDR3 reads CSAGHEQFF. For the CDR3, the DNA is TGCAGTGCTGGACATGAGCAGTTCTTC.